This TCR beta chain was identified during a study of T cells in Graves' hyperthyroidism and ophthalmopathy. This CDR3 comprises 13 residues. V shed 0 bases and J shed 6 bases, with 9 bases lying between them. CDR1 is SGHAT, CDR2 FQNNGV, per germline. This clonotype was seen a handful of times. Its antigen is currently unknown. The study's findings and limits: Ophthalmopathy stood apart from stable hyperthyroidism in a 13 V-J model. Ophthalmopathy onset followed model prediction by a median about six months.

Patients were excluded because of uncontrolled infection, other autoimmune disease, pregnancy or lactation. The authors took PBMCs from 10 ml fresh peripheral blood. TCR beta CDR3 region amplification was performed from RNA transcripts. HTBI primers were employed in a first-round RT-PCR of the TCR CDR3. Each CDR3 protein gets one entry after TCRdb re-called the multiplex PCR reads with MiXCR. The data contain 300,000 to 450,000 distinct CDR3 sequences, approximately 25% of them singletons. Material: blood. The TCR comes from a man between 50 and 59 years old with Graves' hyperthyroidism. The V and J genes are TRBV11-2 and TRBJ2-7; D gene ambiguous. This chain's CDR3 is CASSLDPVSEQYF. The CDR3 DNA reads as TGTGCCAGCAGCTTAGATCCGGTTTCCGAGCAGTACTTC.